This T cell receptor (beta chain) was sequenced for a study of cytomegalovirus exposure and HLA in healthy donors. General study points: Upon later analysis, TCR association rates were observed to vary by HLA locus, being highest for DRB1 and lowest for HLA-C. Reported results showed that the classifier diagnosed cytomegalovirus status with high specificity and sensitivity. Serostatus for CMV was the only available immune exposure information. Fewer N-insertions (relative to the approximately 670-donor mean) were reportedly seen in an Asian-associated ancestry cluster in a later analysis.

As for this clone: The antigen is not known.

Primers for the PCR totalled 60 Vbeta and 13 Jbeta. The table came from immunoSEQ multiplex PCR; TCRdb's copy has only in-frame clones and leaves some out. The sample consists of 200,000 or so clones, around 87% of them appearing once. Germline values: CDR1 WNHNN, CDR2 SYGVQD (reference sequence). V was cut by 3 bases and J by 11 bases, with 13 bases left in between. The CDR3 loop spans 12 amino acids. The clonotype was recovered from a man younger than 40 in good health and CMV-seronegative. The rearrangement links TRBV10-1 to TRBJ1-1, with D maybe TRBD1 (6 bases). Sequencing was carried out using PBMCs. The CDR3 DNA reads TGCGCCAGCAGTGATGGAGGTAGGGGGGCTTTCTTT. It translates to CASSDGGRGAFF.